This record covers a single T cell receptor beta chain. Its antigen target is currently unknown. Qualities for individual bases were not recorded, and no much larger clone is one base off. This specimen belongs to a study of a mutant IDH1 vaccine in newly diagnosed glioma (dated by TCRdb to the early 2020s). General notes on the study: Vaccination was initiated 4-6 weeks after radiotherapy alone, or concurrently with temozolomide cycles in the chemotherapy-containing groups. The roughly 35 treated patients were approximately 60% male and 37.5% female, with a mean age of around 40 years. Before enrollment, patients had received standard therapy of radiotherapy alone, temozolomide alone, or radiochemotherapy with temozolomide; most received the combination. The week-35 safety follow-up was designated visit V12, and the week-47 end of study was designated visit V13. Peripheral blood was drawn at six visits: V03 (baseline), V05, V07, V10, V12 and V13. Longitudinal TCRB deep sequencing was done for 25 to 30 treated patients, wherever samples were available for exploratory analyses. The investigation overall reported the following: The authors stated that sample limitations prevented analyses of patient blood samples from being reproduced. Across multiple MHC alleles, vaccine-induced immune responses were seen in just over 90% of patients. Selection of PBMC samples for TCRB deep sequencing was based on availability. Changes in the top peripheral T cell clonotypes picked up by TCRB sequencing did not appear to be linked to pseudoprogression.

The germline V end is reduced by 4 bases and the J end by 6 bases; junction bases left unmatched: 10. The germline V gene sets CDR1 to MNHNS and CDR2 to SASEGT. The CDR3 numbers 18 residues from cysteine through phenylalanine. The retained sequence is limited to the CDR3, 54 bases, with the frame set at the first base. The library was obtained by the immunoSEQ multiplex PCR assay. Rearranged TCR beta chain sequences were amplified with the hsTCRB Kit following the manufacturer's protocol. An Illumina MiSeq was used to sequence the TCRB libraries. Concerning the study's data processing: Demultiplexing, trimming and gene mapping were performed with the kit vendor's proprietary platform. Sourced from immuneACCESS, this table was stored by TCRdb with only in-frame sequences that have V and J called. A share of the clones is absent; for the studies checked, an unresolved V gene accounts for under half, and the remainder has no known explanation. The V and J calls and the clone size are those of that table, but D and trimming were determined from the DNA. The sample profile shows 25,000 to 40,000 clones; 89% of them were found once. The ten largest clones represent over 2% of the sample.

Interpreted using the paper, the time point label stands for: week 47, end of study. Each vaccine dose, consisting of 300 ug of a 20-mer mutant IDH1 peptide in Montanide, was administered subcutaneously with topical imiquimod. Across visits V03 through V10, patients got a total of eight vaccinations, given in weeks 1, 3, 5, 7, 11, 15, 19 and 23. The donors had newly diagnosed IDH1-mutant astrocytomas of WHO grade 3 or 4 that showed loss of nuclear ATRX. The samples were drawn from NOA16, a multicentre, single-arm, open-label phase I trial in Germany that tested a mutant IDH1 peptide vaccine in humans for the first time. The DNeasy Blood and Tissue Kit was used to extract genomic DNA from EDTA blood for TCRB sequencing.

This TCR derives from a middle-aged man with glioma. The sample here was PBMCs, taken from a glioma patient whose treatment included an IDH1 peptide vaccine. The rearrangement combines TRBV6-1 with TRBJ2-3; 16 middle bases align to TRBD2. The CDR3 region: CASSATGTSGGARDTQYF. The DNA sequence is given as TGTGCCAGCAGTGCAACCGGGACTAGCGGGGGGGCTCGGGATACGCAGTATTTT.